This TCR beta chain stems from a study of blood T cells in healthy people across ages. The study's findings and limits: Per million T cells, TCR beta diversity dropped roughly linearly as age increased. Donor CMV status was unknown, possibly confounding expanded clonotype changes.

As to this clonotype: Its antigen is as yet unknown.

PCR was performed a second time for about 7 to 11 cycles using a sample-barcoded 5' primer and a J-beta primer mix. A single record per CDR3 protein comes from TCRdb applying MiXCR to the 5' RACE reads. The table includes almost 800,000 distinct CDR3 sequences, 55% to 75% detected once. CDR3 size: 14 residues. Looked up from germline, CDR1 is SGHAT and CDR2 is FQDESV (reference sequence). The V and J ends lost 5 bases and 11 bases respectively, with 19 bases between them. Sequenced input: blood. The clonotype originates from a man aged 30 to 39 in good health. This chain connects TRBV11-1 to TRBJ2-1, with D perhaps matching TRBD1 or TRBD2 (5 bases each). CDR3: CASSPNQRWGKQFF. CDR3 nucleotide sequence: TGTGCCAGCAGCCCAAACCAACGGTGGGGGAAGCAGTTCTTC.